This is a list of T cell receptor beta chains from one sample in a study of blood T cell repertoires in COVID-19. Repertoires were generated with immunoSEQ multiplex PCR, while TCRdb's copy carries only in-frame clones and drops some. The data hold roughly 250,000 clones, with roughly 84% observed a single time. Sequencing used peripheral blood. The source of these receptors is a woman aged 35 to 49 who had recovered from COVID-19. The CDR3 runs from the conserved cysteine through the conserved F or W.

>TRBJ2-1|TRBV25-1
CASTKTGGSYNEQFF
>TRBJ1-2|TRBV24-1
CATSDQRQSYGYTF
>TRBJ2-5|TRBV11-2
CASSFWTGERETQYF
>TRBJ2-2|TRBV28
CASSPLARTGELFF
>TRBJ2-5|TRBV4-1
CASSQEWTSGETQYF
>TRBJ1-1|TRBV2
CASRKGDGNTEAFF
>TRBJ1-4|TRBV2
CASSEGRGSRANEKLFF
>TRBJ2-7|TRBV5-1
CASSPGQGYSYEQYF
>TRBJ2-5|TRBV5-1
CASSSDRGGETQYF
>TRBJ2-1|TRBV28
CASSTTGYNEQFF
>TRBJ2-3|TRBV19
CASNQGRTDTQYF
>TRBJ2-7|TRBV7-3
CASSPSGGPYEQYF
>TRBJ2-3|TRBV12-3/TRBV12-4
CASSSSTDTQYF
>TRBJ1-1|TRBV5-4
CASSPRDRVRTEAFF
>TRBJ1-3|TRBV2
CASGRQDVFSGNTIYF
>TRBJ1-2|TRBV3-1/TRBV3-2
CASSQGGQGARRGYTF
>TRBJ2-3|TRBV7-9
CASSSLSDTQYF
>TRBJ1-2|TRBV30
CAWSPRLGTGAGYTF
>TRBJ1-2|TRBV4-1
CASSQPSDSPLYGYTF
>TRBJ2-5|TRBV11-2
CASSLLTGASGGRETQYF
>TRBJ2-7|TRBV6-1
CASSEVAGRSYEQYF
>TRBJ1-1|TRBV10-3
CAIGQGLLNTEAFF
>TRBJ1-4|TRBV18
CASSPLAGSDEKLFF
>TRBJ1-6|TRBV7-9
CASSLERSPLHF
>TRBJ2-3|TRBV6-1
CASSEEVADTQYF
>TRBJ1-2|TRBV7-9
CASTGQDLGGYTF
>TRBJ1-5|TRBV7-2
CASSLMEGAQPQHF
>TRBJ2-1|TRBV28
CASSSYNEQFF
>TRBJ1-3|TRBV30
CAWSTRAGGDSGNTIYF
>TRBJ1-1|TRBV3-1/TRBV3-2
CASSQPGENTEAFF
>TRBJ1-1|TRBV7-9
CASSSQPGAGAFF
>TRBJ2-2|TRBV5-1
CASSDTTNTGELFF
>TRBJ1-1|TRBV27
CASSLSWRRTGGTEAFF
>TRBJ2-3|TRBV28
CASSRGNTDTQYF
>TRBJ1-1|TRBV28
CASGRQQRNTEAFF
>TRBJ1-4|TRBV5-1
CASSSGEFEKLFF
>TRBJ1-2|TRBV12-3/TRBV12-4
CASSFPGSSGYTF
>TRBJ2-3|TRBV2
CASGRDRSTDTQYF
>TRBJ2-5|TRBV19
CASSIPGTGLVVGETQYF
>TRBJ2-7|TRBV5-1
CASSLAGISYEQYF
>TRBJ1-2|TRBV6-5
CASSYTITGNGYTF
>TRBJ1-4|TRBV5-1
CASSLAGGLGEKLFF
>TRBJ2-7|TRBV7-8
CASSWSDGGVYEQYF
>TRBJ2-5|TRBV27
CASSPTSLGWRETQYF
>TRBJ1-1|TRBV28
CASTIGWGRNTEAFF
>TRBJ2-5|TRBV5-1
CASSASGTGKMETQYF